The clone carrying this T cell receptor (beta chain) was found many times. The data belong to a study of spatial heterogeneity in lung cancer. One entry per CDR3 protein, called by TCRdb with MiXCR from the 5' RACE reads. The sample lists roughly 10,000 distinct CDR3 sequences; about a fifth were seen once. Indicated time point: blood at routine non-recurrence follow-up after resection. This CDR3 contains 15 residues. V lost 5 bases to trimming and J lost 6 bases; unmatched junction nucleotides: 11. The V gene is TRBV12-3 or TRBV12-4, the J gene TRBJ2-5; 8 bases agree with TRBD1. The sequence was collected from a male donor with early-stage non-small cell lung cancer. The sequencing used PBMCs, collected at follow-up. In DNA, the CDR3 is TGTGCCAGCAGTACCAGTGGACAGGGATGGCAGACCCAGTACTTC. It yields the protein CASSTSGQGWQTQYF.